The 11 T cell receptor beta chains below were found in one sample sequenced in a study of OX40 agonist ivuxolimab in advanced cancers. Profiling relied on immunoSEQ multiplex PCR, and the TCRdb table lists in-frame clones only, not all of them. The table shows around 80,000 clones, with more than 85% occurring only once. Sample: CD4+ or CD8+ T cells sorted from blood, taken in a trial of the OX40 agonist ivuxolimab. The source of these receptors is an adult with an advanced solid tumor such as melanoma, head and neck, liver or kidney cancer.

The chain recombines TRBV5-1 with TRBJ1-2, with D maybe TRBD1 (6 bases). The CDR3 consists of 14 residues. Trimming removed 4 bases at V and 0 bases at J, with 10 bases between. The V gene's germline CDR1 is SGHRS and CDR2 YFSETQ. The CDR3 DNA is TGCGCCAGCAGCCAGGACAGAGCTAACTATGGCTACACCTTC. Its protein is CASSQDRANYGYTF.

The chain links TRBV11-2 to TRBJ1-1; D may be TRBD1 (5 bases). CDR1 is SGHAT, CDR2 FQNNGV, per germline. The CDR3 consists of 14 residues. The V end was cut by 3 bases, the J end by 1 base, with 9 bases between. CDR3 coding DNA: TGTGCCAGCAGCTTGGGACCCACGAACACTGAAGCTTTCTTT. Translation gives CASSLGPTNTEAFF.

The V and J genes are TRBV2 and TRBJ1-2; D uncertain. The CDR3 totals 15 residues. V was cut by 4 bases and J by 1 base, with 13 bases left in between. CDR1 is SNHLY, CDR2 FYNNEI, per germline. The CDR3 bases are TGTGCCAGCAGTGTAAGTGGAGCCGTTAACTATGGCTACACCTTC. Residues: CASSVSGAVNYGYTF.

The chain joins TRBV28 to TRBJ1-5, with D unresolved. The length of the CDR3 is 14 residues. CDR1 MDHEN and CDR2 SYDVKM come from the germline V gene. Trimming took 4 bases from V and 4 from J, leaving 11 bases between them. The CDR3 region has the DNA TGTGCCAGCAGTTCCACATGGAGGAATCAGCCCCAGCATTTT. Its translation is CASSSTWRNQPQHF.

The genes are TRBV5-8 and TRBJ2-5, with D hard to call. The J call is in doubt because the DNA end fits TRBJ2-7 better. This CDR3 is 17 amino acids long. CDR1 and CDR2 from the germline V gene are SGHTS and YDEGEE. CDR3 amino acids: CASRPLMAVSAPYEQYF. The CDR3 coding sequence is TGTGCCAGCAGACCGTTAATGGCCGTTTCAGCCCCCTACGAGCAGTACTTC.

J is TRBJ2-5 and V is TRBV6-1, with 7 bases identical to TRBD1. V was clipped by 3 bases and J by 1 base; unmatched bases: 5. This CDR3 comprises 15 residues. The V gene's germline CDR1 is MNHNS and CDR2 SASEGT. CDR3 DNA: TGTGCCAGCAGTGAGTGGACAGGAGTCCAAGAGACCCAGTACTTC. It codes for CASSEWTGVQETQYF.

The chain carries TRBV14 and TRBJ2-1, with TRBD1 identical over 9 bases. J was trimmed by 1 base and V by 5 bases; bases with no gene match: 3. The CDR3 length is 15 residues. CDR1 is SGHDN and CDR2 is FVKESK in the germline V gene. For the CDR3, the DNA is TGTGCCAGCAGCGTGGACAGGGGTTCCTACAATGAGCAGTTCTTC. As protein: CASSVDRGSYNEQFF.

The CDR3 region has the DNA TGTGCCAGCACCCTTCGGGGGAGGTACACTGAAGCTTTCTTT. As protein: CASTLRGRYTEAFF. The chain links TRBV5-6 to TRBJ1-1, with a possible D match to TRBD1 (5 bases). CDR1 SGHDT and CDR2 YYEEEE come from the germline V gene. V was clipped by 6 bases and J by 3 bases, with 15 bases between them. This CDR3 contains 14 residues.

The chain combines TRBV7-2 with TRBJ1-6, with a tentative D call TRBD1 (6 bases). The CDR3 totals 15 residues. The germline gives CDR1 SGHTA, CDR2 FQGNSA. Trimming stripped 5 bases from V and 11 bases from J, with 19 bases between. The CDR3 sequence: CASSTGGGITAPLHF. The CDR3 coding sequence is TGTGCCAGCAGCACCGGGGGCGGGATAACGGCACCCCTCCACTTT. The full variable domain, with the rest looked up from reference TRBV7-2 and TRBJ1-6, is GAGVSQSPSNKVTEKGKDVELRCDPISGHTALYWYRQSLGQGLEFLIYFQGNSAPDKSGLPSDRFSAERTGGSVSTLTIQRTQQEDSAVYLCASSTGGGITAPLHFGNGTRLTVT.

This clone was detected only a few times. The CDR3 DNA reads TGTGCCAGCAGCTTAGAAAGTTGGGAGACCCAGTACTTC. It translates to CASSLESWETQYF. The V call is TRBV7-2, the J call TRBJ2-5; D gene unclear. Germline V gives CDR1 SGHTA, CDR2 FQGNSA. This CDR3 has 13 residues. V lost 1 base and J lost 5, with 8 bases in between. Variable domain in full (rest from reference TRBV7-2 and TRBJ2-5): GAGVSQSPSNKVTEKGKDVELRCDPISGHTALYWYRQSLGQGLEFLIYFQGNSAPDKSGLPSDRFSAERTGGSVSTLTIQRTQQEDSAVYLCASSLESWETQYFGPGTRLLVL.

The chain recombines TRBV7-6 with TRBJ2-3; D possibly uses TRBD1 or TRBD2 (6 bases each). Germline-derived CDR1 and CDR2 are SGHVS and FNYEAQ. The CDR3 extends over 15 amino acids. Trimming cost V 5 bases and J 1 base, with 13 bases left between them. CDR3 loop: CASSPRGLGTDTQYF. In nucleotides, the CDR3 is TGTGCCAGCAGCCCCCGGGGGCTTGGCACAGATACGCAGTATTTT. Looking up the rest from reference TRBV7-6 and TRBJ2-3 gives the full variable domain: GAGVSQSPRYKVTKRGQDVALRCDPISGHVSLYWYRQALGQGPEFLTYFNYEAQQDKSGLPNDRFSAERPEGSISTLTIQRTEQRDSAMYRCASSPRGLGTDTQYFGPGTRLTVL.